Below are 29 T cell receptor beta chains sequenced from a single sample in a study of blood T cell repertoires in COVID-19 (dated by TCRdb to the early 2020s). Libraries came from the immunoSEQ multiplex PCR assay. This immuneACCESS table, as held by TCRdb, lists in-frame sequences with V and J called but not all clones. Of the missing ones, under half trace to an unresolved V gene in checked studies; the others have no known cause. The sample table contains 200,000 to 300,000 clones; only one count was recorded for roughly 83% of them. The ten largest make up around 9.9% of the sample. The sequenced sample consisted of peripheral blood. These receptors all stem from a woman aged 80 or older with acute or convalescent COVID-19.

The CDR3: CASSHSGGSADTQYF. The CDR3 DNA is TGTGCCAGCAGCCACAGCGGGGGGAGTGCAGATACGCAGTATTTT. This chain uses TRBV7-3 with TRBJ2-3; 9 nucleotides match TRBD2. Losses at the gene ends were 5 bases for V and 4 bases for J; bases not matched to a gene: 7. This CDR3 is 15 amino acids long. Germline V gives CDR1 SGHTA, CDR2 FQGTGA.

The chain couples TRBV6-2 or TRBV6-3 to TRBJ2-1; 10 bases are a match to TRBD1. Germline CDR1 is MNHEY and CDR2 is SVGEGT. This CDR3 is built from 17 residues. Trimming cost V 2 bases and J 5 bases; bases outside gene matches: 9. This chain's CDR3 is CASSYPTGQGVDNEQFF. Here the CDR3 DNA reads TGTGCCAGCAGTTACCCTACCGGACAGGGGGTCGACAATGAGCAGTTCTTC.

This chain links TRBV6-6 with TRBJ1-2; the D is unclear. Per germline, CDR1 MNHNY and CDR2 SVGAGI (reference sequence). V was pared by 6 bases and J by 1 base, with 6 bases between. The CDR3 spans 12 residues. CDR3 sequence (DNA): TGTGCCAGCAGCCCGAGTAACTATGGCTACACCTTC. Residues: CASSPSNYGYTF.

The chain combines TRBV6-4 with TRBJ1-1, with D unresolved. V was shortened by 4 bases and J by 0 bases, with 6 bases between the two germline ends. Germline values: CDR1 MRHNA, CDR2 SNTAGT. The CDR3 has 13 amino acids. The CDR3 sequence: CASSVELNTEAFF. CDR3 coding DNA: TGTGCCAGCAGTGTTGAGCTGAACACTGAAGCTTTCTTT.

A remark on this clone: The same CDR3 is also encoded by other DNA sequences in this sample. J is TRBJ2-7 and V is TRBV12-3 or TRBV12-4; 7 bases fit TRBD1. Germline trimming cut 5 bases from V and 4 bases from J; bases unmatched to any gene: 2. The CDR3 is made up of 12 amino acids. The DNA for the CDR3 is TGTGCCAGCAGTCGACAGGGTTACGAGCAGTACTTC. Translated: CASSRQGYEQYF.

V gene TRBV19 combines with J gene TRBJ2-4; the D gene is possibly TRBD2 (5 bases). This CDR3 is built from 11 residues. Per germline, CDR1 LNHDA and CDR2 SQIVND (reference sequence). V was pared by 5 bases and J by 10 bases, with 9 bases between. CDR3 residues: CASSEQRIQYF. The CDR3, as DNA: TGTGCCAGTAGTGAACAGCGGATTCAGTACTTC. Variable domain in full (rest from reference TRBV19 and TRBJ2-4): DGGITQSPKYLFRKEGQNVTLSCEQNLNHDAMYWYRQDPGQGLRLIYYSQIVNDFQKGDIAEGYSVSREKKESFPLTVTSAQKNPTAFYLCASSEQRIQYFGAGTRLSVL.

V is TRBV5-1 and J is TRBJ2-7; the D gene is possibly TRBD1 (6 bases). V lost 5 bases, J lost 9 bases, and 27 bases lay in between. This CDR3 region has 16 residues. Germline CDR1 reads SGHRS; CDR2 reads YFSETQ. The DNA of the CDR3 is TGCGCCAGCAGACGCTTTGACAGGAGTCCGGCAAATGCGCAGTACTTC. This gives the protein CASRRFDRSPANAQYF.

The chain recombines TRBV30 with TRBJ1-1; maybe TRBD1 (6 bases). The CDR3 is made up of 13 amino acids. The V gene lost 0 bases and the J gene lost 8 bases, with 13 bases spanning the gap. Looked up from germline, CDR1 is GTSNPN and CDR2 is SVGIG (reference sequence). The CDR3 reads CAWSVQRQGEAFF. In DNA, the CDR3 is TGTGCCTGGAGTGTACAGAGGCAGGGGGAAGCTTTCTTT.

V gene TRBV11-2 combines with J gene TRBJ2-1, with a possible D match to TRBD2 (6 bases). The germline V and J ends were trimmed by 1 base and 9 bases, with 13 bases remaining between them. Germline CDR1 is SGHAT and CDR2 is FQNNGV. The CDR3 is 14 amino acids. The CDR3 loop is CASSLGDRRGEQFF. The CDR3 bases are TGTGCCAGCAGCTTAGGGGACCGGAGGGGTGAGCAGTTCTTC. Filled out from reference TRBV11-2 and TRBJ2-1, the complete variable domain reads EAGVAQSPRYKIIEKRQSVAFWCNPISGHATLYWYQQILGQGPKLLIQFQNNGVVDDSQLPKDRFSAERLKGVDSTLKIQPAKLEDSAVYLCASSLGDRRGEQFFGPGTRLTVL.

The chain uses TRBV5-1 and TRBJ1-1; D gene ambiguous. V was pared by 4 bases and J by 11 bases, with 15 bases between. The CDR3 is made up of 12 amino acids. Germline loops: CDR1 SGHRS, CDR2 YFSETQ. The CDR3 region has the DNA TGCGCCAGCAGCCCTGACGGCCTCGGGGCTTTCTTT. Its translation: CASSPDGLGAFF.

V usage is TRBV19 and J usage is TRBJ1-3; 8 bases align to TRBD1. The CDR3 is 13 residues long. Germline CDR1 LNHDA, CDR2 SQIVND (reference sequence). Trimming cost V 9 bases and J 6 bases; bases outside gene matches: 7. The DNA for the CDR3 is TGTGCCAGCTCTCAGGGGGCCACAAACACCATATATTTT. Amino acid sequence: CASSQGATNTIYF.

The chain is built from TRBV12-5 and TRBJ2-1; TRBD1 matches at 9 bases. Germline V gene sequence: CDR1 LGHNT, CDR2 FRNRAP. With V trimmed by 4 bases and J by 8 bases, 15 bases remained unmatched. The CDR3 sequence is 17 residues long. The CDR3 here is CASGSSSKQGAGDEQFF. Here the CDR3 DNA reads TGTGCTAGTGGTTCCTCATCAAAACAGGGGGCAGGGGATGAGCAGTTCTTC.

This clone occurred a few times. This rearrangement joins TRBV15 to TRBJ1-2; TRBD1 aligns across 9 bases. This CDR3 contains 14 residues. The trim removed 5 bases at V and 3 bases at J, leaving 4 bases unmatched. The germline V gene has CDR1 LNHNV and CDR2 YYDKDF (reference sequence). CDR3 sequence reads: CATSARQGDYGYTF. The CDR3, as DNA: TGTGCCACCAGCGCCCGACAGGGGGACTATGGCTACACCTTC.

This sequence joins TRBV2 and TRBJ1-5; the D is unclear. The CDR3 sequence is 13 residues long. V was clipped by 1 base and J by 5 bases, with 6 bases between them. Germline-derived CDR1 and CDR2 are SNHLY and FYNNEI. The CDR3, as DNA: TGTGCCAGCAGTGAAGTGCGGGATCAGCCCCAGCATTTT. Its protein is CASSEVRDQPQHF.

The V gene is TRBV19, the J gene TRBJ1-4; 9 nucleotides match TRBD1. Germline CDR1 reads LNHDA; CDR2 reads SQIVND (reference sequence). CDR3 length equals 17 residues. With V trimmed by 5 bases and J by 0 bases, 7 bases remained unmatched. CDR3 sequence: CASSAGTGRATNEKLFF. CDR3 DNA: TGTGCCAGTAGTGCCGGGACAGGGCGTGCAACTAATGAAAAACTGTTTTTT.

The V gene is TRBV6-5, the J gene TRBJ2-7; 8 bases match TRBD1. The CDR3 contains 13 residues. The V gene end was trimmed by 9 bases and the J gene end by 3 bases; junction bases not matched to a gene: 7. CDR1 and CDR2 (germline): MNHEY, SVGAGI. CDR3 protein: CARRTGSYYEQYF. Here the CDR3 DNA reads TGTGCCAGGCGGACAGGGTCTTACTACGAGCAGTACTTC.

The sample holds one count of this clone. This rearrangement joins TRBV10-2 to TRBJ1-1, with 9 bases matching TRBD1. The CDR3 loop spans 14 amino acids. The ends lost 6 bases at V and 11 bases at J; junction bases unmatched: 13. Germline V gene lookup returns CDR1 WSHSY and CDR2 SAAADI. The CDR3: CASSPTGGEMSAFF. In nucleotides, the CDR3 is TGCGCCAGCAGCCCCACAGGGGGCGAGATGAGTGCTTTCTTT.

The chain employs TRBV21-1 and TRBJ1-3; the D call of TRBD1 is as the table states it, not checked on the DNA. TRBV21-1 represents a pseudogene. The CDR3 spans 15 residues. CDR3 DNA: TGTGCCAGCAGCACGGGGACACGCCGAGGAAACACCATATATTTT. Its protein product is CASSTGTRRGNTIYF.

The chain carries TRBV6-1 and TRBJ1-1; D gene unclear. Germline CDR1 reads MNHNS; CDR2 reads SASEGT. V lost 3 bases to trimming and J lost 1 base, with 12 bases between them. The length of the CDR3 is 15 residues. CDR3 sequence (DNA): TGTGCCAGCAGTGAGGGTAGGCTAGGGAACACTGAAGCTTTCTTT. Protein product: CASSEGRLGNTEAFF.

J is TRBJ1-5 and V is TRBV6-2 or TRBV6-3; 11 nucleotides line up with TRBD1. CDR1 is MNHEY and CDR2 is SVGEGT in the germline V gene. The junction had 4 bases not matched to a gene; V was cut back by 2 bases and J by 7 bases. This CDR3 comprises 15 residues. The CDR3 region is CASSYGQGAGQPQHF. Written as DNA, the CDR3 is TGTGCCAGCAGTTACGGACAGGGGGCCGGACAGCCCCAGCATTTT.

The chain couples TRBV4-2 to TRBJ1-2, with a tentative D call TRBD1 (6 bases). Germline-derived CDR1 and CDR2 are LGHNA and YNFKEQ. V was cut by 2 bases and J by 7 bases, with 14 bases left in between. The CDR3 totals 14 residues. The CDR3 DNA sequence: TGTGCCAGCAGCCAATTACAGGGAGAACGTGGCTACACCTTC. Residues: CASSQLQGERGYTF.

The CDR3 here is CASSFLQRPSYEQYF. DNA of the CDR3: TGTGCCAGCAGCTTTCTCCAGCGGCCCTCCTACGAGCAGTACTTC. This sequence joins TRBV5-6 and TRBJ2-7, with a weak D call TRBD2 (5 bases). CDR3 length: 15 residues. Trimming pared 2 bases from V and 0 bases from J, leaving 12 bases between. Germline values: CDR1 SGHDT, CDR2 YYEEEE. The full variable domain, its missing parts supplied by reference TRBV5-6 and TRBJ2-7, is DAGVTQSPTHLIKTRGQQVTLRCSPKSGHDTVSWYQQALGQGPQFIFQYYEEEERQRGNFPDRFSGHQFPNYSSELNVNALLLGDSALYLCASSFLQRPSYEQYFGPGTRLTVT.

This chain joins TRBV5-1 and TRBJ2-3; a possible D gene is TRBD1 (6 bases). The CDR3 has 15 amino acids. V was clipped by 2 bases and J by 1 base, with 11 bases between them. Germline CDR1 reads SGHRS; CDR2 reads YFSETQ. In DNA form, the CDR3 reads TGCGCCAGCAGCTTCACAGGGCTTGGCACAGATACGCAGTATTTT. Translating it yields CASSFTGLGTDTQYF.

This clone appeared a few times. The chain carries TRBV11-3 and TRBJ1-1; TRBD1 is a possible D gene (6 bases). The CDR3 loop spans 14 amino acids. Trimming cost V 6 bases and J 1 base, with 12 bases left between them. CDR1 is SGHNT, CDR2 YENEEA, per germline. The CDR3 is CASSRDTENTEAFF. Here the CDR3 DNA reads TGTGCCAGCAGTCGGGACACAGAGAACACTGAAGCTTTCTTT.

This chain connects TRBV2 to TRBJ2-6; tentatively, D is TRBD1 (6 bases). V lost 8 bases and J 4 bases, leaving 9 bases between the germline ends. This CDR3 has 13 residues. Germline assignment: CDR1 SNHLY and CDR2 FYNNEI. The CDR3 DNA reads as TGTGCCAGCCTGGGGGCCGGGGCCAACGTCCTGACTTTC. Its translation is CASLGAGANVLTF.

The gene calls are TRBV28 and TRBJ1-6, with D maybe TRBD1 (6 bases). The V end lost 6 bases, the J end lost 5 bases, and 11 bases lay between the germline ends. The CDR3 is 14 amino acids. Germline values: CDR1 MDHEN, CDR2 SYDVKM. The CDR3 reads CASRPQGHNSPLHF. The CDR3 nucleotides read TGTGCCAGCAGGCCCCAGGGGCATAATTCACCCCTCCACTTT.

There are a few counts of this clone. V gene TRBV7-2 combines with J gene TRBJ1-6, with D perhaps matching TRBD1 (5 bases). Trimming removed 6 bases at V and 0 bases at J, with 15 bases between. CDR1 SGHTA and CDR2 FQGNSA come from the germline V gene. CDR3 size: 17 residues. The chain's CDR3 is CASSQTRDSSYNSPLHF. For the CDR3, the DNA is TGTGCCAGCAGTCAGACACGCGACAGCTCCTATAATTCACCCCTCCACTTT. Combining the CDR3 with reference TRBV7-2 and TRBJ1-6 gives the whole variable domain GAGVSQSPSNKVTEKGKDVELRCDPISGHTALYWYRQSLGQGLEFLIYFQGNSAPDKSGLPSDRFSAERTGGSVSTLTIQRTQQEDSAVYLCASSQTRDSSYNSPLHFGNGTRLTVT.

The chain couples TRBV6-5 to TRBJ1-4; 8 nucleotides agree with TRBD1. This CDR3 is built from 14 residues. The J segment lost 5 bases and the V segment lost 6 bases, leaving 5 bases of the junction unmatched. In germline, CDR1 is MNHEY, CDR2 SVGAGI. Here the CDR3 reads CASSDRQGNEKLFF. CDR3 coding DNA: TGTGCCAGCAGCGACCGACAGGGGAATGAAAAACTGTTTTTT.

The CDR3 region is CASSGRDRVIEKLFF. The CDR3 coding sequence is TGTGCCAGTAGTGGACGGGACAGAGTGATTGAAAAACTGTTTTTT. The genes are TRBV19 and TRBJ1-4; TRBD1 aligns across 7 bases. The germline V gene encodes CDR1 LNHDA and CDR2 SQIVND (reference sequence). The CDR3 has 15 amino acids. V lost 5 bases to trimming and J lost 7 bases; unmatched junction nucleotides: 10.